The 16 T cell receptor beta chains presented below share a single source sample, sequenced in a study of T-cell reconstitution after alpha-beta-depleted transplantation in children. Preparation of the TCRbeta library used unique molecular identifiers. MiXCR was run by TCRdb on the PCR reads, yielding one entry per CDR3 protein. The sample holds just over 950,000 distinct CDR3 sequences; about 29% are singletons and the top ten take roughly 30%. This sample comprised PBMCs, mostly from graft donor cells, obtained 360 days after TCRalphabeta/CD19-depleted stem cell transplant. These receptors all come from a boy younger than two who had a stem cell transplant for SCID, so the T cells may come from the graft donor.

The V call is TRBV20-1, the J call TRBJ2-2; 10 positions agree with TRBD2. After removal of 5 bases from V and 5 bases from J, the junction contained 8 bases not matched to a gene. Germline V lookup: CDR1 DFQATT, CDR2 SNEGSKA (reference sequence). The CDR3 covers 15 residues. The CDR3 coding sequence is TGCAGTGCTGCGGGTGTAGCGGGGGGAACCGGGGAGCTGTTTTTT. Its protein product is CSAAGVAGGTGELFF.

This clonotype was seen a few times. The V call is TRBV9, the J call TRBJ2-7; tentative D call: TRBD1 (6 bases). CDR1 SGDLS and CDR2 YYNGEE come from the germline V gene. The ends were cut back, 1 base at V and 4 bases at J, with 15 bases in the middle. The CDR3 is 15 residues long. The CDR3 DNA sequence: TGTGCCAGCAGCGTATCTCCAGGGGCAGAGTACGAGCAGTACTTC. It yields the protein CASSVSPGAEYEQYF.

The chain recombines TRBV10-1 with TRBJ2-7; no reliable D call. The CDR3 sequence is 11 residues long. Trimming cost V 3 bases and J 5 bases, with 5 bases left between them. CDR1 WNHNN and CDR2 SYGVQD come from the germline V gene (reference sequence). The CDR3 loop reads CASSDHHEQYF. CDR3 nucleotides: TGCGCCAGCAGTGACCACCACGAGCAGTACTTC.

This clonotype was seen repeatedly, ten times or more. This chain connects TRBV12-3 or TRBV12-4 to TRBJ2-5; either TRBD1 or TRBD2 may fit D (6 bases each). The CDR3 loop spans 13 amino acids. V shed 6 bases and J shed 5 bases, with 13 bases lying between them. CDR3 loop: CASSLTGRETQYF. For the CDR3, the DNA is TGTGCCAGCAGCCTCACAGGGAGGGAGACCCAGTACTTC.

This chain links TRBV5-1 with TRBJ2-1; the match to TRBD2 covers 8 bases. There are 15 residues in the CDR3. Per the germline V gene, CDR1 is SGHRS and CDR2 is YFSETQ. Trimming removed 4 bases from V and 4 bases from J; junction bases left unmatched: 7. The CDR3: CASSQGLVKYNEQFF. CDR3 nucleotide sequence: TGCGCCAGCAGCCAGGGACTAGTTAAATACAATGAGCAGTTCTTC.

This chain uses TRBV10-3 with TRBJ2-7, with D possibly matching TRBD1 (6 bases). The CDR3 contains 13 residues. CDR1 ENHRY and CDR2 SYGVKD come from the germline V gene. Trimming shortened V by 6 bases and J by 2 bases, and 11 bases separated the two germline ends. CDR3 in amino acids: CAIRGTSTYEQYF. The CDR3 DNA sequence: TGTGCCATCAGGGGGACATCGACCTACGAGCAGTACTTC.

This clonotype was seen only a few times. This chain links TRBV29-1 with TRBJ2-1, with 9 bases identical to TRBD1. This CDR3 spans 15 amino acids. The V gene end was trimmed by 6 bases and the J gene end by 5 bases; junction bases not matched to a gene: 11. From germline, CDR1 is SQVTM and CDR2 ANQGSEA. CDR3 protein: CSVEQGARRNNEQFF. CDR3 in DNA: TGCAGCGTCGAACAGGGGGCGAGGAGAAACAATGAGCAGTTCTTC.

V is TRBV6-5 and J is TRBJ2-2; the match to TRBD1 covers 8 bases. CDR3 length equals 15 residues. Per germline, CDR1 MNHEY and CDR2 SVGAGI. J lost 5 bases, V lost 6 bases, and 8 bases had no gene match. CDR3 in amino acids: CASRARGLGTGELFF. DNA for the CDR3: TGTGCCAGCAGAGCCAGGGGGCTGGGGACCGGGGAGCTGTTTTTT.

The CDR3 spells CASSQSNPAQYF. CDR3 bases: TGTGCCAGCAGCCAATCGAATCCAGCCCAGTACTTC. The rearrangement uses TRBV3-1 and TRBJ2-5; D is undetermined. CDR1 and CDR2 (germline): LGHDT, YNNKEL (reference sequence). CDR3 size: 12 residues. V was clipped by 2 bases and J by 9 bases, with 10 bases between them.

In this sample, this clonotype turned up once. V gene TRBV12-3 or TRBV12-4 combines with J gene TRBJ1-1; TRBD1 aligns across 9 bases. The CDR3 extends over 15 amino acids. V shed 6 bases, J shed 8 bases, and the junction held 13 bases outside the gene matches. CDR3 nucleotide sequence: TGTGCCAGCAGCCCCTCCGGGACAGGGAAATGGGAAGCTTTCTTT. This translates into CASSPSGTGKWEAFF.

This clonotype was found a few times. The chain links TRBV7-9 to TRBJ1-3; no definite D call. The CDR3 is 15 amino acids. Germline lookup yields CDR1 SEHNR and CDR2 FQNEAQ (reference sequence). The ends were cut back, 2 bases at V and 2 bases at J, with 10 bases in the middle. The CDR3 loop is CASSLRRGTGNTIYF. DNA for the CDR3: TGTGCCAGCAGCTTAAGGCGGGGAACTGGAAACACCATATATTTT.

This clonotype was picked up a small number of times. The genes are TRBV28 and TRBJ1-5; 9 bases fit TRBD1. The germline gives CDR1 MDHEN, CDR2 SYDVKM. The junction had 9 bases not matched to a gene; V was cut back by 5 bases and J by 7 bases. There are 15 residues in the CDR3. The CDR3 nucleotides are TGTGCCAGCAGTATCTGGGACAGGGTCAGCCAGCCCCAGCATTTT. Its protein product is CASSIWDRVSQPQHF.

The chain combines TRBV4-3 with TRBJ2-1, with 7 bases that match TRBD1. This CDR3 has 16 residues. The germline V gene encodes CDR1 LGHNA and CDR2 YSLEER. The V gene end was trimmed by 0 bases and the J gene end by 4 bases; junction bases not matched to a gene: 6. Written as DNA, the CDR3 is TGCGCCAGCAGCCAAGACCCGGGACAGCGTTACAATGAGCAGTTCTTC. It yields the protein CASSQDPGQRYNEQFF.

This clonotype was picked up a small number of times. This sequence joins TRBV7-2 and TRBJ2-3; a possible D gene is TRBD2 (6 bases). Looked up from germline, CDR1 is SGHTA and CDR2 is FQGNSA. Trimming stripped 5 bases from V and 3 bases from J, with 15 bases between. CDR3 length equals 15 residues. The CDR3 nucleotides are TGTGCCAGCAGCAAATCCGGGAGCCGAACAGATACGCAGTATTTT. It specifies CASSKSGSRTDTQYF.

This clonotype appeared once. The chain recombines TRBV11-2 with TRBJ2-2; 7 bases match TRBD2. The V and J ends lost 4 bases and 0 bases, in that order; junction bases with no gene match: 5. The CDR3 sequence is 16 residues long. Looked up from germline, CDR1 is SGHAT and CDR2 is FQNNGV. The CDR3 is CASSSHAGANTGELFF. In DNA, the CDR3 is TGTGCCAGCAGCTCCCACGCGGGGGCGAACACCGGGGAGCTGTTTTTT.

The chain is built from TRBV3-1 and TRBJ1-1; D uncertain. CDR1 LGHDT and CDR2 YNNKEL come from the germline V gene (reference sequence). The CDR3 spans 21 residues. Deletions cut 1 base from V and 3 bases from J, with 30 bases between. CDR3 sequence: CASSQGWWVRANQKRDTEAFF. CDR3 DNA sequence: TGTGCCAGCAGCCAAGGATGGTGGGTGAGGGCCAACCAAAAGAGGGACACTGAAGCTTTCTTT.